This T cell receptor (beta chain) came from a study of vaccination effects on CD4 cells after COVID-19. Study-wide results and limits: In vaccinees who were healthy, merely 1 out of 255 vaccine-induced clones cross-reacted with common cold coronaviruses. Convalescent patients were few in the study, and early post-infection timepoints were absent. Both infection-induced and vaccine-induced clones contracted markedly at late post-vaccination timepoints.

In the case of this clone: What it recognizes is unknown.

Repertoires were generated with immunoSEQ multiplex PCR, while TCRdb's copy carries only in-frame clones and drops some. The sample holds fewer than 55,000 clones, more than 75% seen once. V dropped 0 bases and J dropped 10 bases, with 14 bases sitting between them. There are 14 residues in the CDR3. Germline V gene lookup returns CDR1 SGHTA and CDR2 FQGTGA. Under the ViraFEST assay, PBMC were stimulated with viral peptide pools so that antigen-specific CD4+ T cells expanded. Sequencing was performed afterwards. Isolating CD4+ T cells followed 9 to 10 days of culture. None of the vaccinated had previously contracted SARS-CoV-2, and their nucleocapsid antibodies tested negative. A half-volume exchange with IL-2 medium occurred on days 3 and 7.

V usage is TRBV7-3 and J usage is TRBJ2-3; D not resolved. This sequence was found in a human donor who received a COVID-19 vaccine. Sequencing was performed on CD4+ T cells from PBMCs cultured with HCoV-OC43 spike peptides, taken before COVID-19 vaccination. Subset reported: HCoV-OC43 spike overlapping peptide pool stimulation. The CDR3: CASSLTGPSDPQYF. CDR3 bases: TGTGCCAGCAGCTTAACCGGCCCCTCCGATCCGCAGTATTTT.